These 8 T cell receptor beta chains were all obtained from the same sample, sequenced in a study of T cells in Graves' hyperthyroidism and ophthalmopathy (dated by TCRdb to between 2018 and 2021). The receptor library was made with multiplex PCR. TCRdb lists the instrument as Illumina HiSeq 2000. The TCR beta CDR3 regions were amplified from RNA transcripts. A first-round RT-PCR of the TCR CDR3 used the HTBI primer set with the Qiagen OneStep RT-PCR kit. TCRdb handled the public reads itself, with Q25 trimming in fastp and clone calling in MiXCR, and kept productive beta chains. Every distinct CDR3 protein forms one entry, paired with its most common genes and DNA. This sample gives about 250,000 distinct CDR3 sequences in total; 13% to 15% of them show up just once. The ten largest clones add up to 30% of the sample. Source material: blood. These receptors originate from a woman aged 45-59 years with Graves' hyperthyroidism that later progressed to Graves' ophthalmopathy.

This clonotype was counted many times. The CDR3 DNA reads as TGTGCCAGCAGTGAAGCGTCGTGGGGGGCAACCGGGGAGCTGTTTTTT. As protein: CASSEASWGATGELFF. This chain links TRBV2 with TRBJ2-2; D may be TRBD1 or TRBD2 (6 bases each). V was clipped by 0 bases and J by 5 bases, with 13 bases between them. CDR1 is SNHLY, CDR2 FYNNEI, per germline. The CDR3 consists of 16 residues. The full variable domain, in which reference TRBV2 and TRBJ2-2 provide the parts outside the CDR3, is EPEVTQTPSHQVTQMGQEVILRCVPISNHLYFYWYRQILGQKVEFLVSFYNNEISEKSEIFDDQFSVERPDGSNFTLKIRSTKLEDSAMYFCASSEASWGATGELFFGEGSRLTVL.

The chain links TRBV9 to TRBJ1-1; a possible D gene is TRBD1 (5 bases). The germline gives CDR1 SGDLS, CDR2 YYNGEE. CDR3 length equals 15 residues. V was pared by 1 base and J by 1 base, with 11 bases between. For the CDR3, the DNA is TGTGCCAGCAGCGTATTGGCACAGGCGAACACTGAAGCTTTCTTT. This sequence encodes CASSVLAQANTEAFF.

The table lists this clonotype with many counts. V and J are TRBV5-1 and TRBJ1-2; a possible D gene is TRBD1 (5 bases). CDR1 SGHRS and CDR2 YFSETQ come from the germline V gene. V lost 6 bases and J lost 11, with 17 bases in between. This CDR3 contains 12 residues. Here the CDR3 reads CASIGAGAVYTF. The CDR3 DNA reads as TGCGCCAGCATCGGGGCTGGGGCGGTTTACACCTTC. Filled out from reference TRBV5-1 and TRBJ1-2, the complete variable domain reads KAGVTQTPRYLIKTRGQQVTLSCSPISGHRSVSWYQQTPGQGLQFLFEYFSETQRNKGNFPGRFSGRQFSNSRSEMNVSTLELGDSALYLCASIGAGAVYTFGSGTRLTVV.

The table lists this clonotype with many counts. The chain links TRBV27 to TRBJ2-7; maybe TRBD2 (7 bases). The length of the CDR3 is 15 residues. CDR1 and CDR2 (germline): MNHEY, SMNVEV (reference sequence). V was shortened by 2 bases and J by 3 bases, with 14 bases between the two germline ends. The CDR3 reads CASSLVRGAIYEQYF. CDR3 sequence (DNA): TGTGCCAGCAGTTTAGTTCGGGGGGCGATCTACGAGCAGTACTTC.

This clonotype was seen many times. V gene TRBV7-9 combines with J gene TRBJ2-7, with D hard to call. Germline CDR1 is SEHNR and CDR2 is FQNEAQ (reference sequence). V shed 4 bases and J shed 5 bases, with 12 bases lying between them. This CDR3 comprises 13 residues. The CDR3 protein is CASSWGTAHEQYF. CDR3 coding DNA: TGTGCCAGCAGCTGGGGAACAGCCCACGAGCAGTACTTC.

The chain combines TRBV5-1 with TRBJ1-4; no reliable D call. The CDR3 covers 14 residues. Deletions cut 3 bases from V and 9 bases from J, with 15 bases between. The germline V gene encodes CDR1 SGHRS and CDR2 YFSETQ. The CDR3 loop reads CASSSPETGKKLFF. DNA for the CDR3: TGCGCCAGCAGCTCCCCCGAAACCGGGAAAAAACTGTTTTTT.

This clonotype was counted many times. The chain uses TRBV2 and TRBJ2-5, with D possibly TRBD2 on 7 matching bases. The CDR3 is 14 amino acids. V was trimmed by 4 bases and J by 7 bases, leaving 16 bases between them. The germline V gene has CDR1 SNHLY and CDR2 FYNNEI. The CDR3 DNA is TGTGCCAGCAGTGCCACAGGGAGGGCCGCGACCCAGTACTTC. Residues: CASSATGRAATQYF.

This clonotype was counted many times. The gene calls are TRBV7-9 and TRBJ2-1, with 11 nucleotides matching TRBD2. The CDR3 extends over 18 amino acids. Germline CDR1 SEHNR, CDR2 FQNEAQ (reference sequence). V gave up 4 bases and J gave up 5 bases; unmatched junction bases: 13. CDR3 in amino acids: CASSSYSPSGRLDNEQFF. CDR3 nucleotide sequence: TGTGCCAGCAGCTCCTACTCCCCTAGCGGGAGGTTAGACAATGAGCAGTTCTTC.